Presented here are 22 T cell receptor beta chains from one specimen sequenced in a study of HIV-infected patients and healthy controls. No cell fractionation was done, so the repertoire covers all unsorted peripheral blood T cells. Approximately 500 ng RNA was reverse transcribed with alpha and beta constant-region primers. Using multiplexing indices, alpha and beta chain libraries were generated apart by chain-specific third strand synthesis. Each CDR3 protein gets one entry after TCRdb re-called the 5' RACE reads with MiXCR. This sample carries roughly 18,000 distinct CDR3 sequences, approximately 9.5% of them seen once, and the ten largest clones take 5% to 7%. Sequences were obtained from blood. These receptors all stem from an adult in good health.

The table lists this clonotype with a few counts. The V gene is TRBV20-1, the J gene TRBJ2-2; a weak D match, TRBD2 (5 bases). This CDR3 spans 16 amino acids. V gave up 0 bases and J gave up 6 bases, with 17 bases separating them. In germline, CDR1 is DFQATT, CDR2 SNEGSKA (reference sequence). CDR3 coding DNA: TGCAGTGCTAGAGATCCTAGAAGCTGGGGAGCCGGGGAGCTGTTTTTT. It specifies CSARDPRSWGAGELFF.

This clonotype was counted many times. The chain couples TRBV6-2 or TRBV6-3 to TRBJ2-5; D gene unclear. Germline CDR1 reads MNHEY; CDR2 reads SVGEGT. The CDR3 contains 11 residues. Trimming took off 1 base at V and 4 bases at J, with 1 base between the two ends. The CDR3 region has the DNA TGTGCCAGCAGTTACTTAGAGACCCAGTACTTC. Its protein product is CASSYLETQYF.

This clonotype came up many times. The V gene is TRBV18, the J gene TRBJ2-3; D uncertain. Germline V gene data show CDR1 as KGHSH and CDR2 as LQKENI. The CDR3 contains 15 residues. Trimming shortened V by 2 bases and J by 0 bases, and 9 bases separated the two germline ends. The CDR3 DNA is TGTGCCAGCTCACCATACGGCTCAAGCACAGATACGCAGTATTTT. Amino acids: CASSPYGSSTDTQYF.

By share of the sample, this clonotype is medium-sized (0.01 to 0.1%). The CDR3 bases are TGTGCCAGCCTCTCTGGGAGACGGGGGGGCTACAATGAGCAGTTCTTC. As protein: CASLSGRRGGYNEQFF. V gene TRBV12-3 or TRBV12-4 combines with J gene TRBJ2-1; 8 nucleotides align to TRBD2. V lost 8 bases, J lost 3 bases, and 12 bases stayed unmatched. The length of the CDR3 is 16 residues.

Judged by abundance, this clonotype is medium-sized. The rearrangement joins TRBV7-8 to TRBJ2-3; no reliable D call. Germline V lookup: CDR1 SGHVS, CDR2 FQNEAQ. CDR3 size: 13 residues. Trimming cost V 1 base and J 0 bases, with 2 bases left between them. CDR3 bases: TGTGCCAGCAGCTTAGGCAGCACAGATACGCAGTATTTT. Translating it yields CASSLGSTDTQYF.

DNA for the CDR3: TGCAGTGCTAGAGAGGCTAGCGGGGGCACCCCAGATACGCAGTATTTT. Translated: CSAREASGGTPDTQYF. The chain has TRBV20-1 and TRBJ2-3; TRBD2 agrees at 10 bases. The ends lost 0 bases at V and 4 bases at J; junction bases unmatched: 7. This CDR3 has 16 amino acids. From germline, CDR1 is DFQATT and CDR2 SNEGSKA (reference sequence).

Many counts were recorded for this clonotype. The gene calls are TRBV7-9 and TRBJ2-7; 10 nucleotides line up with TRBD2. The ends lost 6 bases at V and 4 bases at J; junction bases unmatched: 3. The CDR3 length is 13 residues. CDR1 and CDR2 from the germline V gene are SEHNR and FQNEAQ (reference sequence). The CDR3 nucleotides are TGTGCCAGCAGTATAGCGGGAGGTTACGAGCAGTACTTC. The encoded protein is CASSIAGGYEQYF.

This clonotype has a count of ten or more. This rearrangement joins TRBV7-2 to TRBJ1-2; the match to TRBD1 covers 9 bases. Germline CDR1 reads SGHTA; CDR2 reads FQGNSA. This CDR3 contains 14 residues. V shed 2 bases and J 9 bases; nucleotides not matched to a gene: 7. CDR3 sequence: CASSLRTGGESYTF. Here the CDR3 DNA reads TGTGCCAGCAGCTTACGTACAGGGGGCGAAAGCTACACCTTC.

This clonotype was recorded at least ten times. The gene calls are TRBV5-8 and TRBJ1-2; D may be TRBD1 (5 bases). Germline V gene data show CDR1 as SGHTS and CDR2 as YDEGEE. CDR3 length: 14 amino acids. V lost 3 bases and J 7 bases, leaving 16 bases between the germline ends. The CDR3 nucleotides are TGTGCCAGCAGCTCCAAGAAGGGGCGAGGTGGCTACACCTTC. Its translation: CASSSKKGRGGYTF.

This clonotype was found many times. The chain carries TRBV2 and TRBJ1-2, with 9 bases aligning to TRBD1. Germline lookup yields CDR1 SNHLY and CDR2 FYNNEI. The CDR3 is 13 amino acids. With V trimmed by 6 bases and J by 8 bases, 7 bases remained unmatched. The CDR3: CASRKQGAWGYTF. The CDR3 bases are TGTGCCAGCAGGAAACAGGGGGCGTGGGGCTACACCTTC.

This clonotype was detected ten times or more. The chain is built from TRBV4-2 and TRBJ2-7; TRBD2 is a possible D gene (6 bases). The CDR3 totals 15 residues. Between the trimmed V and J ends, which lost 2 bases and 6 bases, there was a span of 17 bases. The germline gives CDR1 LGHNA, CDR2 YNFKEQ. CDR3 sequence: CASSQNSDYGVEQYF. DNA of the CDR3: TGTGCCAGCAGCCAAAATTCGGACTATGGGGTCGAGCAGTACTTC.

Ten or more counts support this clonotype. V usage is TRBV15 and J usage is TRBJ2-7, with 8 bases aligning to TRBD2. The V segment lost 3 bases and the J segment 0 bases; nucleotides outside the gene matches: 7. Germline V lookup: CDR1 LNHNV, CDR2 YYDKDF (reference sequence). This CDR3 has 16 amino acids. CDR3 DNA sequence: TGTGCCACCAGCAGTGTAGCGGGACGGAGCTCCTACGAGCAGTACTTC. Its protein is CATSSVAGRSSYEQYF.

Many counts were recorded for this clonotype. The genes are TRBV7-2 and TRBJ1-5; D is possibly TRBD1 (6 bases). The CDR3 is made up of 13 amino acids. Germline V gives CDR1 SGHTA, CDR2 FQGNSA. Trimming took off 2 bases at V and 4 bases at J, with 6 bases between the two ends. Here the CDR3 reads CASSLTGNQPQHF. The CDR3 DNA reads as TGTGCCAGCAGCTTAACAGGGAATCAGCCCCAGCATTTT.

This clonotype was recorded many times. The chain is built from TRBV18 and TRBJ2-7, with 8 bases matching TRBD2. V shed 6 bases, J shed 6 bases, and the junction held 10 bases outside the gene matches. Germline values: CDR1 KGHSH, CDR2 LQKENI. The CDR3 length is 14 residues. The CDR3 is CASSLLNAGGEQYF. The CDR3 DNA reads TGTGCCAGCTCCCTTCTAAATGCGGGAGGCGAGCAGTACTTC.

In its sample, this clonotype is medium-sized (0.01 to 0.1%). The chain is built from TRBV20-1 and TRBJ2-1, with TRBD2 matching over 8 bases. In germline, CDR1 is DFQATT, CDR2 SNEGSKA (reference sequence). The CDR3 has 13 amino acids. V dropped 3 bases and J dropped 6; count of bases not matched to a gene: 4. The CDR3, as DNA: TGCAGTGCTAGTCCTAGCGGGCCCAATGAGCAGTTCTTC. Translated, it gives CSASPSGPNEQFF.

The V gene is TRBV29-1, the J gene TRBJ1-1; TRBD1 aligns across 8 bases. With V trimmed by 3 bases and J by 5 bases, 5 bases remained unmatched. The CDR3 totals 13 residues. In germline, CDR1 is SQVTM, CDR2 ANQGSEA. The CDR3 region is CSVEKDRATEAFF. CDR3 nucleotide sequence: TGCAGCGTTGAGAAGGACAGGGCGACTGAAGCTTTCTTT.

Ten or more counts support this clonotype. The chain is built from TRBV12-3 or TRBV12-4 and TRBJ2-4, with 8 nucleotides matching TRBD1. V trimming: 3 bases; J trimming: 6 bases; junction bases outside the gene matches: 1. The length of the CDR3 is 13 residues. The CDR3 region is CASSLTGANIQYF. Here the CDR3 DNA reads TGTGCCAGCAGTTTGACAGGGGCAAACATTCAGTACTTC.

In its sample, this clonotype is medium-sized (0.01 to 0.1%). The rearrangement links TRBV4-1 to TRBJ1-5, with D maybe TRBD1 (5 bases). V was shortened by 2 bases and J by 7 bases, with 15 bases between the two germline ends. The CDR3 is 15 amino acids. Germline V gives CDR1 MGHRA, CDR2 YSYEKL. CDR3 residues: CASSQSGTGYQPQHF. The CDR3 nucleotides read TGCGCCAGCAGCCAAAGTGGCACAGGATACCAGCCCCAGCATTTT.

V gene TRBV20-1 combines with J gene TRBJ2-2; 8 bases are a match to TRBD1. V was pared by 7 bases and J by 0 bases, with 4 bases of the junction left unmatched. The CDR3 contains 14 residues. The V gene's germline CDR1 is DFQATT and CDR2 SNEGSKA (reference sequence). The CDR3 DNA is TGCAGTGTCGAGGACAGGGCGAACACCGGGGAGCTGTTTTTT. Amino acids: CSVEDRANTGELFF.

This clonotype was seen repeatedly, ten times or more. The chain employs TRBV28 and TRBJ2-7, with 11 bases identical to TRBD2. The germline V gene encodes CDR1 MDHEN and CDR2 SYDVKM. V dropped 5 bases and J dropped 5; count of bases not matched to a gene: 8. The CDR3 is made up of 15 amino acids. Here the CDR3 DNA reads TGTGCCAGCAGTCCCCTGACTAGCGGGAAAAACGAGCAGTACTTC. Its translation is CASSPLTSGKNEQYF. Together with reference TRBV28 and TRBJ2-7, the CDR3 gives the full variable domain: DVKVTQSSRYLVKRTGEKVFLECVQDMDHENMFWYRQDPGLGLRLIYFSYDVKMKEKGDIPEGYSVSREKKERFSLILESASTNQTSMYLCASSPLTSGKNEQYFGPGTRLTVT.

The gene calls are TRBV6-6 and TRBJ2-7; 9 bases line up with TRBD1. CDR1 is MNHNY, CDR2 SVGAGI, per germline (reference sequence). Trimming at V came to 6 bases and at J to 3 bases, leaving 6 bases not matched to a gene. The CDR3 runs 14 residues. The CDR3 loop reads CASSSTGQGYEQYF. In nucleotides, the CDR3 is TGTGCCAGCAGCTCAACGGGACAGGGCTACGAGCAGTACTTC.

This clonotype was detected many times. CDR3 loop: CSARAAGTAQETQYF. The CDR3, as DNA: TGCAGTGCTAGAGCCGCTGGGACAGCCCAAGAGACCCAGTACTTC. The J gene is TRBJ2-5, the V gene TRBV20-1, with 7 nucleotides matching TRBD1. Per the germline V gene, CDR1 is DFQATT and CDR2 is SNEGSKA (reference sequence). The trim removed 1 base at V and 1 base at J, leaving 6 bases unmatched. The CDR3 has 15 amino acids.